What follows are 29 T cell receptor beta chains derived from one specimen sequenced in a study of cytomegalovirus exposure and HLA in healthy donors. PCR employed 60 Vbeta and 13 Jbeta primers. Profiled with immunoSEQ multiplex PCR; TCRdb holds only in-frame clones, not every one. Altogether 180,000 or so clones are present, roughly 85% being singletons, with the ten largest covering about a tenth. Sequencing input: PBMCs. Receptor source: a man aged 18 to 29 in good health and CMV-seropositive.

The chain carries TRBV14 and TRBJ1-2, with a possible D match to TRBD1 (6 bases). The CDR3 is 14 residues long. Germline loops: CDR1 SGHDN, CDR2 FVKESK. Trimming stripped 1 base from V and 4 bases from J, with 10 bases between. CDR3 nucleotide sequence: TGTGCCAGCAGCCAAGGGACAGTCCGCTATGGCTACACCTTC. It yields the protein CASSQGTVRYGYTF.

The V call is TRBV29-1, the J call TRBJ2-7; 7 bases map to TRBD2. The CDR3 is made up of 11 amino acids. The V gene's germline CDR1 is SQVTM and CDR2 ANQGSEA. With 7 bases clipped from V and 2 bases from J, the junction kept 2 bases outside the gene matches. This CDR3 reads CSASGTYEQYF. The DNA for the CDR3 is TGCAGCGCTAGCGGCACCTACGAGCAGTACTTC.

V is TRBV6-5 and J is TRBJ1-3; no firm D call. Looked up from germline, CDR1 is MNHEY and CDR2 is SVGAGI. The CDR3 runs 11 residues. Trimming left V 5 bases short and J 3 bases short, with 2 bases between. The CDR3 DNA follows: TGTGCCAGCAGTCGTGGAAACACCATATATTTT. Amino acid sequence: CASSRGNTIYF.

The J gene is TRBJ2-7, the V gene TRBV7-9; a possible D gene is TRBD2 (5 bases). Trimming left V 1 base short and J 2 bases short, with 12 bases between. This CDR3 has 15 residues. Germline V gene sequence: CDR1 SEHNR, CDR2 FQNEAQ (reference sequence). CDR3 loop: CASSLDSGKPYEQYF. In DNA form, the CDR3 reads TGTGCCAGCAGCTTAGATTCGGGAAAGCCCTACGAGCAGTACTTC.

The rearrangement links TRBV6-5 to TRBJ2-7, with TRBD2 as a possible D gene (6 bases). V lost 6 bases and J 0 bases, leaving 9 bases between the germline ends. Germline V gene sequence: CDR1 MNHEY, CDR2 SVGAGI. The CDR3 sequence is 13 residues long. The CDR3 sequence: CASRGSGSYEQYF. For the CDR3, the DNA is TGTGCCAGCAGGGGTAGCGGCTCCTACGAGCAGTACTTC.

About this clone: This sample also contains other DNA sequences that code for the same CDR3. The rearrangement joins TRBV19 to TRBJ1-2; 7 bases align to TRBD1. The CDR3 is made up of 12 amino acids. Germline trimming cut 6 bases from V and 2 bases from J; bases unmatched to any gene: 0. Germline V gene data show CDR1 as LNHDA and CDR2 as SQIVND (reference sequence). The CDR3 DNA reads TGTGCCAGTAGGACAGGGAACTATGGCTACACCTTC. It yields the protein CASRTGNYGYTF.

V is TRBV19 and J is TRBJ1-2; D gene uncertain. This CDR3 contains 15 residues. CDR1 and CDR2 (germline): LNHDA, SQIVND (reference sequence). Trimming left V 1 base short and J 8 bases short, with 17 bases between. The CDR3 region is CASSIGSGARWGYTF. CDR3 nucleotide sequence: TGTGCCAGTAGTATAGGATCAGGTGCTCGGTGGGGCTACACCTTC.

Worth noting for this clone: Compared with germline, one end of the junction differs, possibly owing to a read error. In DNA, the CDR3 is TGTTCCAGCAGCTTAGAGCGGATTTGGTCCTATGGCTACACCTTC. Its protein product is CSSSLERIWSYGYTF. This chain connects TRBV7-9 to TRBJ1-2; D remains ambiguous. Germline V gene sequence: CDR1 SEHNR, CDR2 FQNEAQ (reference sequence). The length of the CDR3 is 15 residues. The complete variable domain, with remaining parts taken from reference TRBV7-9 and TRBJ1-2, reads DTGVSQNPRHKITKRGQNVTFRCDPISEHNRLYWYRQTLGQGPEFLTYFQNEAQLEKSRLLSDRFSAERPKGSFSTLEIQRTEQGDSAMYLCSSSLERIWSYGYTFGSGTRLTVV.

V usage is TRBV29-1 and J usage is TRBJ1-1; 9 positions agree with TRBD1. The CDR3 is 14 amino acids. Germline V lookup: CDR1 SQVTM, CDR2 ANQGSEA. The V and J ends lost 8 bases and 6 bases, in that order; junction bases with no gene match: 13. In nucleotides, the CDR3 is TGCAGCTTTAAGGTAGGACAGGGGTTGGCTGAAGCTTTCTTT. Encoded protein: CSFKVGQGLAEAFF.

The CDR3 region is CASSLNAGPGNTIYF. The CDR3 coding sequence is TGTGCCAGCAGCTTAAATGCGGGTCCTGGAAACACCATATATTTT. The chain has TRBV7-2 and TRBJ1-3; D remains ambiguous. Trimming shortened V by 2 bases and J by 2 bases, and 10 bases separated the two germline ends. CDR1 is SGHTA, CDR2 FQGNSA, per germline. The CDR3 runs 15 residues. The full variable domain, in which reference TRBV7-2 and TRBJ1-3 provide the parts outside the CDR3, is GAGVSQSPSNKVTEKGKDVELRCDPISGHTALYWYRQSLGQGLEFLIYFQGNSAPDKSGLPSDRFSAERTGGSVSTLTIQRTQQEDSAVYLCASSLNAGPGNTIYFGEGSWLTVV.

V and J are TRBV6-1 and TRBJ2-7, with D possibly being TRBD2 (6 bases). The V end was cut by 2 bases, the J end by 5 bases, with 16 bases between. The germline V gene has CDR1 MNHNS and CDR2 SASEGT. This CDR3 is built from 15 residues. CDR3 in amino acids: CASSEQAGRIHEQYF. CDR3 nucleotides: TGTGCCAGCAGTGAACAGGCAGGGAGGATCCACGAGCAGTACTTC.

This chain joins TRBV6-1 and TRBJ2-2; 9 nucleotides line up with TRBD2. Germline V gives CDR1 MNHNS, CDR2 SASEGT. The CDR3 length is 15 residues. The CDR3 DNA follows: TGTGCTTCGAAAGCGGGGGGATCGAACACCGGGGAGCTGTTTTTT. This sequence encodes CASKAGGSNTGELFF.

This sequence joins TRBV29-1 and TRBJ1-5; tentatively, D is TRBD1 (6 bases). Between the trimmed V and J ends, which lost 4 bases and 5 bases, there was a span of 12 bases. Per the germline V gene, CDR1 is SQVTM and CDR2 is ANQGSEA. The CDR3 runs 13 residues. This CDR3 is CSVVSGVDQPQHF. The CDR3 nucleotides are TGCAGCGTTGTTTCAGGGGTTGATCAGCCCCAGCATTTT.

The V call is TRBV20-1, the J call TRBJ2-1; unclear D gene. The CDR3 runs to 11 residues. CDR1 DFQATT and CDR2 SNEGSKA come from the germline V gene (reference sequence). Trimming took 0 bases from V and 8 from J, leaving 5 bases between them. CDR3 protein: CSARDLDEQFF. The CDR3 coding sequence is TGCAGTGCTAGAGATCTTGATGAGCAGTTCTTC.

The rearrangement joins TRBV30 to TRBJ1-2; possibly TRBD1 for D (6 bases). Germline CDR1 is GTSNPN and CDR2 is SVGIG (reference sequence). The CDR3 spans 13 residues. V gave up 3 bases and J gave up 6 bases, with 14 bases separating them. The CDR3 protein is CAWSYTGIDGYTF. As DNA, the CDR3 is TGTGCCTGGAGCTATACAGGGATCGATGGCTACACCTTC.

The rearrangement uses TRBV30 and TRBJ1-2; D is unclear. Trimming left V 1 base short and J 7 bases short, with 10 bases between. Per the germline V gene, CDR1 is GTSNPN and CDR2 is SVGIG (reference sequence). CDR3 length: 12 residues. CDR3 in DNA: TGTGCCTGGAGTGCCCTATATAGTGGCTACACCTTC. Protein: CAWSALYSGYTF.

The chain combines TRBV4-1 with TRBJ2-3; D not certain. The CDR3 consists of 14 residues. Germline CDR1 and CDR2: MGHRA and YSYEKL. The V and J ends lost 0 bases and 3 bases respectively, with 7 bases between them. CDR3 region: CASSQDRSTDTQYF. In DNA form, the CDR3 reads TGCGCCAGCAGCCAAGATAGAAGTACAGATACGCAGTATTTT.

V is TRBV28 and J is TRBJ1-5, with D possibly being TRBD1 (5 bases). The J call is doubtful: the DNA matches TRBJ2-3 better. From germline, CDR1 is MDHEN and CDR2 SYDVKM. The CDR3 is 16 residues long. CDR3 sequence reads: CASKTEQDYVNQPQYF. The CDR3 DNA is TGTGCCAGCAAAACTGAACAGGATTATGTCAATCAGCCCCAGTATTTT.

CDR3 sequence reads: CAISESQYGYTF. CDR3 coding DNA: TGTGCCATCAGTGAGTCACAGTATGGCTACACCTTC. The V gene is TRBV10-3, the J gene TRBJ1-2; no firm D call. The CDR3 length is 12 residues. V was cut by 0 bases and J by 5 bases, with 4 bases left in between. Germline CDR1 ENHRY, CDR2 SYGVKD.

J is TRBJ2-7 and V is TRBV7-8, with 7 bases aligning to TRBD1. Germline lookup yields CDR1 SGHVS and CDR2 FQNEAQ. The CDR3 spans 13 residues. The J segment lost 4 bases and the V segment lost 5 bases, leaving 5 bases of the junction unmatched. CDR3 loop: CASSDRVLYEQYF. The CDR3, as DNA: TGTGCCAGCAGCGACAGGGTGCTATACGAGCAGTACTTC.

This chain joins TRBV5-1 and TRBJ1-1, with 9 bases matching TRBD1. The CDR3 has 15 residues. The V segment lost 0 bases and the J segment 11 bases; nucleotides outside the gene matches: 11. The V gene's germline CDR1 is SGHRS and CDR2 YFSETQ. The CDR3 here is CASSLAGSRQGEAFF. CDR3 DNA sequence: TGCGCCAGCAGCTTGGCCGGATCTAGACAGGGGGAGGCTTTCTTT.

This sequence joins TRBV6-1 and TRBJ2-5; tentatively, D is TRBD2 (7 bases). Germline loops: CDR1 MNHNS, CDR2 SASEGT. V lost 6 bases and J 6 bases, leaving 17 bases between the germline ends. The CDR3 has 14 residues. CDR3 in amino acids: CASSEQGGSKTQYF. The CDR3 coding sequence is TGTGCCAGCAGCGAACAGGGAGGGTCGAAGACCCAGTACTTC.

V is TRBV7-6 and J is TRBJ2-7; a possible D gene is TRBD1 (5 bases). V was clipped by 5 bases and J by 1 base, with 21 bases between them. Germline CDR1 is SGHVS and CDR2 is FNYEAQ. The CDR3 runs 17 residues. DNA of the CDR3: TGTGCCAGCAGCCGCCACCCTTTCCAGCAGGGATCCTACGAGCAGTACTTC. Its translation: CASSRHPFQQGSYEQYF.

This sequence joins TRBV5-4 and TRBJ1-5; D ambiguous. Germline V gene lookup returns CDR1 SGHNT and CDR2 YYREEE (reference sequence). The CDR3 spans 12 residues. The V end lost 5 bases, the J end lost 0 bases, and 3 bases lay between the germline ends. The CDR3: CASSRSNQPQHF. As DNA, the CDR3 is TGTGCCAGCAGTCGTAGCAATCAGCCCCAGCATTTT.

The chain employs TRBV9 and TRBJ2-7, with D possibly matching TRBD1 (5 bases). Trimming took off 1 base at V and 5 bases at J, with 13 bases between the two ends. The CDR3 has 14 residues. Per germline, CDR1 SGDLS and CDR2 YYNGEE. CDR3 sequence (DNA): TGTGCCAGCAGCGTATGGGGCCCGCAGGACGAGCAGTACTTC. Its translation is CASSVWGPQDEQYF.

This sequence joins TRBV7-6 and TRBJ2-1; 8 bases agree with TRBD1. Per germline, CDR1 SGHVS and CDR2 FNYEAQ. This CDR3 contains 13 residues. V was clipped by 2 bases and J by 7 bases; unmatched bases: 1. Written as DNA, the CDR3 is TGTGCCAGCAGCTTAACAGGGGGGAATGAGCAGTTCTTC. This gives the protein CASSLTGGNEQFF.

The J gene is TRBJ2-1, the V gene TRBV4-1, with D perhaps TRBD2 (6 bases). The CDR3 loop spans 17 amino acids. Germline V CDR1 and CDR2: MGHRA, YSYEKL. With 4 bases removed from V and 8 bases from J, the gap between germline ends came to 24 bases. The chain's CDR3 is CASSPSVYTGTLDEQFF. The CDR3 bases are TGCGCCAGCAGCCCCAGCGTCTATACCGGGACTCTGGATGAGCAGTTCTTC.

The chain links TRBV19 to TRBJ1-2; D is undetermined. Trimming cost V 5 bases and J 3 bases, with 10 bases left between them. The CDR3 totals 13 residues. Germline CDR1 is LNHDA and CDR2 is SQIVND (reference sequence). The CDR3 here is CASSPEFYYGYTF. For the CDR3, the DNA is TGTGCCAGTAGTCCCGAGTTCTACTATGGCTACACCTTC.

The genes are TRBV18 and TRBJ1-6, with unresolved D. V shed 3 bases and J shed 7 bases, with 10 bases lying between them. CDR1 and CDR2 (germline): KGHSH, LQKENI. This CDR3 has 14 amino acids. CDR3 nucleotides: TGTGCCAGCTCACCGCGGTCGTCGAATTCACCCCTCCACTTT. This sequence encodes CASSPRSSNSPLHF.